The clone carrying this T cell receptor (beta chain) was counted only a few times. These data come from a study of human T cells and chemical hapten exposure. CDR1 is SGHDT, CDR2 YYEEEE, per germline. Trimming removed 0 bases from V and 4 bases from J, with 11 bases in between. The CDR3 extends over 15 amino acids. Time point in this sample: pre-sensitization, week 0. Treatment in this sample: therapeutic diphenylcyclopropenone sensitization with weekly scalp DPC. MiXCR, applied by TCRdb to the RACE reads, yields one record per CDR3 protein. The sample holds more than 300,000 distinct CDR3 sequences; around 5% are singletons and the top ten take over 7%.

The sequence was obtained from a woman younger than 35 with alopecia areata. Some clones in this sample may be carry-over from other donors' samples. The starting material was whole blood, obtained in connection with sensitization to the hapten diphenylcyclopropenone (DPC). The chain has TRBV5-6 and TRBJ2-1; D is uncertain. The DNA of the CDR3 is TGTGCCAGCAGCTTGGGCAGGACGTTATACAATGAGCAGTTCTTC. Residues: CASSLGRTLYNEQFF.